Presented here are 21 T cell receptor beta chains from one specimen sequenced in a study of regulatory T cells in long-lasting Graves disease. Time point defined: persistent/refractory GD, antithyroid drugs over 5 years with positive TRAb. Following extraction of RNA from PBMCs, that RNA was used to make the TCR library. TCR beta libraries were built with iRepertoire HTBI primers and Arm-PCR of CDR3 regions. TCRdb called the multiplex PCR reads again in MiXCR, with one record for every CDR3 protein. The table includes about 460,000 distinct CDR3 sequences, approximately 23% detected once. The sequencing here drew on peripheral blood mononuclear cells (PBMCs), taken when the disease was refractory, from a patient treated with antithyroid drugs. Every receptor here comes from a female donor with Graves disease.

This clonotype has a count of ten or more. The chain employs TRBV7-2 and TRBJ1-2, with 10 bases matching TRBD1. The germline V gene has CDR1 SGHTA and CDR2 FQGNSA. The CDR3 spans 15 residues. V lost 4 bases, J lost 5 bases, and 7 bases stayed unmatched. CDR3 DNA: TGTGCCAGCAGCTCGCCCGGACAGGGGGTTTATGGCTACACCTTC. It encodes CASSSPGQGVYGYTF.

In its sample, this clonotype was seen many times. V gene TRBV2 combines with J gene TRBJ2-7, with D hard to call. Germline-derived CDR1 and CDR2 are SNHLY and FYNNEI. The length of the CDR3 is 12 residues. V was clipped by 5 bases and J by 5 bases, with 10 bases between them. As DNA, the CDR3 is TGTGCCAGCAGTCCATACTCAAACGAGCAGTACTTC. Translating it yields CASSPYSNEQYF.

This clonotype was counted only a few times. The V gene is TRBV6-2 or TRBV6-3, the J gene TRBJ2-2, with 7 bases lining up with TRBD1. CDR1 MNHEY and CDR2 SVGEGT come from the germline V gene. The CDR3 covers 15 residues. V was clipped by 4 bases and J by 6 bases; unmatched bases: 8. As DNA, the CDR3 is TGTGCCAGCAGTTCACCTAGAGGGGGCCCCGGGGAGCTGTTTTTT. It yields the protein CASSSPRGGPGELFF.

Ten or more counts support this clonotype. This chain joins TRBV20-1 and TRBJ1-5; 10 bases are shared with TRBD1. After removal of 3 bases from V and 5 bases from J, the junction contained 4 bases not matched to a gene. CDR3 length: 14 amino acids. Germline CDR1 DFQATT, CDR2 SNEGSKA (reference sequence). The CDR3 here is CSASPGQGDQPQHF. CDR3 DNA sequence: TGCAGTGCTAGCCCCGGACAGGGGGATCAGCCCCAGCATTTT.

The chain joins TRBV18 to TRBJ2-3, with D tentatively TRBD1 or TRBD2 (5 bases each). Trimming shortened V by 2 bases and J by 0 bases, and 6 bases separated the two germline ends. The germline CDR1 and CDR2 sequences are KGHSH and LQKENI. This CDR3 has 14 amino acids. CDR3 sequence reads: CASSPRDSTDTQYF. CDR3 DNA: TGTGCCAGCTCACCAAGGGACAGCACAGATACGCAGTATTTT.

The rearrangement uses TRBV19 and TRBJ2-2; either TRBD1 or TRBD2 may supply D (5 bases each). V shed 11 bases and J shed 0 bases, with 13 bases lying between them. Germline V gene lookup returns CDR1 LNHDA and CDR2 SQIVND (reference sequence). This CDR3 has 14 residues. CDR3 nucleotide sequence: TGTGCCTCCTCGGGGCCAACGAACACCGGGGAGCTGTTTTTT. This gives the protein CASSGPTNTGELFF.

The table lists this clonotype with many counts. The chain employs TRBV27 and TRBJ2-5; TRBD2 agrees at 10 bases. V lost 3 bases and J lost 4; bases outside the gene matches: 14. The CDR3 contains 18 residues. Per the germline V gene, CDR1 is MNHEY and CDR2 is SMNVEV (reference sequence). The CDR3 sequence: CASSFWLAGAQGIETQYF. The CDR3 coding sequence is TGTGCCAGCAGTTTTTGGCTAGCGGGAGCGCAAGGGATAGAGACCCAGTACTTC.

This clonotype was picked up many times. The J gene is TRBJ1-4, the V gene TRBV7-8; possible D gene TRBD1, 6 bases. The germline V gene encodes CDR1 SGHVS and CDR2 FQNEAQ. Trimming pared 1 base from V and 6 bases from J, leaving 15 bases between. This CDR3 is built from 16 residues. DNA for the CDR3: TGTGCCAGCAGCTTAGTAACGGCGGCAGGGGATGAAAAACTGTTTTTT. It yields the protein CASSLVTAAGDEKLFF.

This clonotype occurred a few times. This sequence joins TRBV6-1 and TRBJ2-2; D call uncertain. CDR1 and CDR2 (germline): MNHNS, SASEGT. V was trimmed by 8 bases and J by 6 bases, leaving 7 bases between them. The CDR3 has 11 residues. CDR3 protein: CASGIAGELFF. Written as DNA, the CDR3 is TGTGCCAGCGGGATTGCCGGGGAGCTGTTTTTT.

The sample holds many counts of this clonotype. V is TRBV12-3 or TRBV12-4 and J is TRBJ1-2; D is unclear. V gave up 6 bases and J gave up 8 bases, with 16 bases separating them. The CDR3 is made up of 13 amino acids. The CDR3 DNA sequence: TGTGCCAGCAGAGCAACCTACTCGTGGGGCTACACCTTC. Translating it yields CASRATYSWGYTF.

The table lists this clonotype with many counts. Here the CDR3 DNA reads TGTGCCAGCAGCCCAGTACGACAGGACTATGGCTACACCTTC. This translates into CASSPVRQDYGYTF. This chain uses TRBV11-2 with TRBJ1-2; D perhaps matches TRBD1 (6 bases). Germline V gene lookup returns CDR1 SGHAT and CDR2 FQNNGV. The V and J ends lost 5 bases and 3 bases respectively, with 13 bases between them. This CDR3 has 14 residues.

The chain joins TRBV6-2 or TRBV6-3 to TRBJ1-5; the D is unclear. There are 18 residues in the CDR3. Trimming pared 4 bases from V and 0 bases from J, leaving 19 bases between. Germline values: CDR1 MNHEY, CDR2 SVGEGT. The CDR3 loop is CASSSSTGSLYSNQPQHF. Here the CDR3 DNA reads TGTGCCAGCAGTTCATCAACGGGCAGCCTATATAGCAATCAGCCCCAGCATTTT.

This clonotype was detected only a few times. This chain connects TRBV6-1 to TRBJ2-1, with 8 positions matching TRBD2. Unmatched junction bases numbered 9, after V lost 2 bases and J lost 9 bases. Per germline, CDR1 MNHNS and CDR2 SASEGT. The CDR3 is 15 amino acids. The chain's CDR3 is CASSETAGEPSEQFF. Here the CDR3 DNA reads TGTGCCAGCAGTGAAACAGCGGGGGAGCCAAGTGAGCAGTTCTTC.

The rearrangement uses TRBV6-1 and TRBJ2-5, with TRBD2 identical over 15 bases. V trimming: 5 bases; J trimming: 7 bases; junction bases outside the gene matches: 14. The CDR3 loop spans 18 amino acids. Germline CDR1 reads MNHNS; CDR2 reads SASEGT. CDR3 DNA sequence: TGTGCCAGCAGTCGACCTCCGGGACTAGCGGGGGGATCGGGGACCCAGTACTTC. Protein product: CASSRPPGLAGGSGTQYF.

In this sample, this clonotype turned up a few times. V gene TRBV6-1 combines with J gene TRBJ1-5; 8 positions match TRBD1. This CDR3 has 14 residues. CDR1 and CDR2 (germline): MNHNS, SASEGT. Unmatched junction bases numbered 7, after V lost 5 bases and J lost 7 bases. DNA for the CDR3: TGTGCCAGCAGTACTGGACAGGGTGACCAGCCCCAGCATTTT. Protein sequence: CASSTGQGDQPQHF.

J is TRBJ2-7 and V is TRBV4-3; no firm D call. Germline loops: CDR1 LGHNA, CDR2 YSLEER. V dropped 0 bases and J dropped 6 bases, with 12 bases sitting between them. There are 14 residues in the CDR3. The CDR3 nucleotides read TGCGCCAGCAGCCAAGATGGCCTTCGCGGCGAGCAGTACTTC. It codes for CASSQDGLRGEQYF.

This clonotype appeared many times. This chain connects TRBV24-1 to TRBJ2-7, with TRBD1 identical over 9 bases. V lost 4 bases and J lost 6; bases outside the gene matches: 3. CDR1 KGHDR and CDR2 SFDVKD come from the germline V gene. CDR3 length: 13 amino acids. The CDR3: CATSDHRGREQYF. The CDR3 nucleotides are TGTGCCACCAGTGACCACAGGGGGCGCGAGCAGTACTTC.

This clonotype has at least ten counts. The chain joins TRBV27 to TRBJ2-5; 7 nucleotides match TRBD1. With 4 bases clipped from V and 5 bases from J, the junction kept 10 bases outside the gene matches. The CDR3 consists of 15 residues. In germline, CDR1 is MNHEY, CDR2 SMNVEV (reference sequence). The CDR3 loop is CASSSRTGGRETQYF. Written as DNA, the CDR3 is TGTGCCAGCAGTTCACGGACAGGTGGAAGGGAGACCCAGTACTTC.

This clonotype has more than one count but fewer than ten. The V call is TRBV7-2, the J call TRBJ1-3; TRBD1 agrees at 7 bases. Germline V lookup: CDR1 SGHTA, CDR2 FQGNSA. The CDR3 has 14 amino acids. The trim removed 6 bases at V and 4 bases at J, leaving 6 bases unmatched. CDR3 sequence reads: CASRRGGSGNTIYF. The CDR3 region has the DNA TGTGCCAGCAGACGAGGGGGCTCCGGAAACACCATATATTTT.

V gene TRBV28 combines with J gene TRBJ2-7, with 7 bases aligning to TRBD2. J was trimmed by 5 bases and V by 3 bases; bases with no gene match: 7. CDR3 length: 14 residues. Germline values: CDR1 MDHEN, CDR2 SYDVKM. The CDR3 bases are TGTGCCAGCAGTTTGGGCCGGGAGGCCGACGAGCAGTACTTC. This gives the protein CASSLGREADEQYF. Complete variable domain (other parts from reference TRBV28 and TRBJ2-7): DVKVTQSSRYLVKRTGEKVFLECVQDMDHENMFWYRQDPGLGLRLIYFSYDVKMKEKGDIPEGYSVSREKKERFSLILESASTNQTSMYLCASSLGREADEQYFGPGTRLTVT.

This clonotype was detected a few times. Written as DNA, the CDR3 is TGTGCCACCAGTGCGAGAGCTTGGTTGGGGAGCGCCGGGGAGCTGTTTTTT. Encoded protein: CATSARAWLGSAGELFF. J is TRBJ2-2 and V is TRBV24-1, with D tentatively TRBD2 (5 bases). CDR1 is KGHDR and CDR2 is SFDVKD in the germline V gene. The germline V and J ends were trimmed by 5 bases and 6 bases, with 21 bases remaining between them. This CDR3 is 17 amino acids long.